This T cell receptor beta chain is from a study of T cell clones after liver transplantation. TCRdb's copy holds only in-frame clones and misses some; the assay was immunoSEQ multiplex PCR. The table has about 74,000 clones, around 80% seen once; the top ten hold around 0.66%. The CDR3 has 18 amino acids. Trimming removed 4 bases from V and 5 bases from J; junction bases left unmatched: 13. Germline CDR1 and CDR2: KGHSH and LQKENI. The genes are TRBV18 and TRBJ2-2, with 10 positions matching TRBD2. The sequencing here drew on CD4+ T cells from blood, taken before liver transplant. This sequence was found in a human donor who received a liver transplant. The CDR3 here is CASSHLLAGGLSTGELFF. The CDR3 bases are TGTGCCAGCTCACACCTCTTAGCGGGAGGCCTGTCTACCGGGGAGCTGTTTTTT. The full variable domain, rest sourced from reference TRBV18 and TRBJ2-2, is NAGVMQNPRHLVRRRGQEARLRCSPMKGHSHVYWYRQLPEEGLKFMVYLQKENIIDESGMPKERFSAEFPKEGPSILRIQQVVRGDSAAYFCASSHLLAGGLSTGELFFGEGSRLTVL.